Listed here are 31 T cell receptor beta chains from one sample, sequenced in a study of shared clonotypes between healthy human individuals. Clones were sequenced by immunoSEQ multiplex PCR, and TCRdb holds only the in-frame ones, with some missing. The sample has under 300,000 clones; over 50% are singletons. The specimen sequenced was memory CD4+ T cells sorted from blood. Regarding subset: CD45RA-negative fraction. The origin of the receptors is a man younger than 40 in good health.

This clone showed up just a few times. The chain links TRBV28 to TRBJ2-7, with D perhaps TRBD1 (6 bases). This CDR3 has 14 residues. V was pared by 5 bases and J by 2 bases, with 13 bases between. Germline lookup yields CDR1 MDHEN and CDR2 SYDVKM. CDR3 coding DNA: TGTGCCAGCAGTCCGGGACAAGGGACCTACGAGCAGTACTTC. It codes for CASSPGQGTYEQYF.

The V gene is TRBV2, the J gene TRBJ2-3; D gene ambiguous. Per the germline V gene, CDR1 is SNHLY and CDR2 is FYNNEI. The CDR3 totals 14 residues. V shed 1 base and J shed 4 bases, with 9 bases lying between them. The CDR3 DNA reads as TGTGCCAGCAGTGAAGATGTCGGGTCAGATACGCAGTATTTT. Translated, it gives CASSEDVGSDTQYF. Variable domain in full (rest from reference TRBV2 and TRBJ2-3): EPEVTQTPSHQVTQMGQEVILRCVPISNHLYFYWYRQILGQKVEFLVSFYNNEISEKSEIFDDQFSVERPDGSNFTLKIRSTKLEDSAMYFCASSEDVGSDTQYFGPGTRLTVL.

The chain uses TRBV7-2 and TRBJ1-5; D not resolved. The CDR3 sequence is 12 residues long. Germline V lookup: CDR1 SGHTA, CDR2 FQGNSA. V lost 5 bases, J lost 7 bases, and 9 bases lay in between. CDR3 sequence (DNA): TGTGCCAGCAGCGTAGACTACCAGCCCCAGCATTTT. It specifies CASSVDYQPQHF.

The CDR3 loop reads CASRDAGVNNEQFF. In DNA form, the CDR3 reads TGTGCCAGCAGAGACGCGGGGGTCAACAATGAGCAGTTCTTC. The V gene is TRBV6-5, the J gene TRBJ2-1, with TRBD2 matching 7 bases. Germline CDR1 MNHEY, CDR2 SVGAGI. The CDR3 has 14 residues. The trim removed 6 bases at V and 5 bases at J, leaving 7 bases unmatched.

This rearrangement joins TRBV10-2 to TRBJ2-7; D call uncertain. This CDR3 comprises 13 residues. The germline gives CDR1 WSHSY, CDR2 SAAADI. V was trimmed by 4 bases and J by 1 base, leaving 8 bases between them. The DNA for the CDR3 is TGCGCCAGCAGTGTAGACGTATCCTACGAGCAGTACTTC. Translation gives CASSVDVSYEQYF.

The chain couples TRBV5-1 to TRBJ2-1, with 10 bases lining up with TRBD2. Unmatched junction bases numbered 11, after V lost 4 bases and J lost 7 bases. CDR3 length: 16 residues. Germline lookup yields CDR1 SGHRS and CDR2 YFSETQ. DNA of the CDR3: TGCGCCAGCAGCGCTAGCCCTAGCGGGAGAGTAAATGAGCAGTTCTTC. Its translation: CASSASPSGRVNEQFF.

The rearrangement links TRBV9 to TRBJ2-2; D not certain. Trimming took 2 bases from V and 0 from J, leaving 5 bases between them. In germline, CDR1 is SGDLS, CDR2 YYNGEE. The CDR3 has 14 residues. The DNA for the CDR3 is TGTGCCAGCAGCGTCGGAGCGAACACCGGGGAGCTGTTTTTT. Residues: CASSVGANTGELFF.

For this clone: Within the sample, other DNA sequences also encode this same CDR3. The J gene is TRBJ2-2, the V gene TRBV7-9; D remains ambiguous. The germline gives CDR1 SEHNR, CDR2 FQNEAQ (reference sequence). The CDR3 is 12 amino acids. The V end was cut by 2 bases, the J end by 4 bases, with 2 bases between. Here the CDR3 DNA reads TGTGCCAGCAGCTTATTCACCGGGGAGCTGTTTTTT. Translated, it gives CASSLFTGELFF.

By its share, this clone is large. The J gene is TRBJ1-1, the V gene TRBV19; TRBD1 agrees at 9 bases. With V trimmed by 8 bases and J by 2 bases, 3 bases remained unmatched. Germline loops: CDR1 LNHDA, CDR2 SQIVND (reference sequence). CDR3 length: 13 residues. The CDR3 sequence: CASGTGRNTEAFF. The CDR3 nucleotides read TGTGCCAGTGGGACAGGGCGTAACACTGAAGCTTTCTTT.

This clone has a handful of counts. The CDR3 loop is CASRQGQGYGYTF. The CDR3 DNA sequence: TGTGCCAGCCGCCAGGGACAGGGGTATGGCTACACCTTC. The chain recombines TRBV18 with TRBJ1-2; 10 bases line up with TRBD1. Germline V gives CDR1 KGHSH, CDR2 LQKENI. The CDR3 runs 13 residues. The V gene end was trimmed by 8 bases and the J gene end by 5 bases; junction bases not matched to a gene: 5.

The chain combines TRBV5-1 with TRBJ1-4; D is uncertain. CDR1 SGHRS and CDR2 YFSETQ come from the germline V gene. V lost 0 bases to trimming and J lost 8 bases, with 11 bases between them. This CDR3 is 14 amino acids long. The CDR3 DNA reads TGCGCCAGCAGCTTGGGGCCAAGTACAGAAAAACTGTTTTTT. This sequence encodes CASSLGPSTEKLFF.

The gene calls are TRBV15 and TRBJ2-1; D is unresolved. The CDR3 consists of 14 residues. Germline CDR1 is LNHNV and CDR2 is YYDKDF (reference sequence). Trimming cost V 6 bases and J 0 bases, with 9 bases left between them. The CDR3 loop reads CATRATSSYNEQFF. In nucleotides, the CDR3 is TGTGCCACCAGGGCGACCAGCTCCTACAATGAGCAGTTCTTC.

This clone turned up a few times. The V call is TRBV5-1, the J call TRBJ1-1, with 7 bases matching TRBD1. CDR1 and CDR2 from the germline V gene are SGHRS and YFSETQ. Trimming took 5 bases from V and 4 from J; bases not matched to a gene: 5. The CDR3 has 13 residues. The CDR3 is CASRGQVITEAFF. The DNA of the CDR3 is TGCGCCAGCAGAGGACAGGTGATCACTGAAGCTTTCTTT.

The chain recombines TRBV10-1 with TRBJ2-1; the match to TRBD2 covers 15 bases. Germline CDR1 WNHNN, CDR2 SYGVQD (reference sequence). Trimming at V came to 5 bases and at J to 4 bases, leaving 9 bases not matched to a gene. This CDR3 contains 18 residues. The CDR3 here is CASSLGLAGGASYNEQFF. DNA of the CDR3: TGCGCCAGCAGTCTAGGACTAGCGGGAGGGGCGTCATACAATGAGCAGTTCTTC.

The J gene is TRBJ2-1, the V gene TRBV18, with unresolved D. The CDR3 runs 16 residues. In germline, CDR1 is KGHSH, CDR2 LQKENI. The V end was cut by 0 bases, the J end by 0 bases, with 9 bases between. Here the CDR3 DNA reads TGTGCCAGCTCACCACCGACCTGGAGCTCCTACAATGAGCAGTTCTTC. Amino acids: CASSPPTWSSYNEQFF.

A single count supports this clone. The chain recombines TRBV11-1 with TRBJ1-2; D ambiguous. The V and J ends lost 5 bases and 7 bases respectively, with 14 bases between them. The germline V gene encodes CDR1 SGHAT and CDR2 FQDESV (reference sequence). This CDR3 comprises 13 residues. The CDR3 DNA reads TGTGCCAGCAGCCGGGCTCCGGGGTTTGGCTACACCTTC. This encodes CASSRAPGFGYTF.

This clone appeared a few times. The chain combines TRBV10-3 with TRBJ2-3; 7 bases match TRBD2. Germline V gene sequence: CDR1 ENHRY, CDR2 SYGVKD. The J segment lost 6 bases and the V segment lost 10 bases, leaving 13 bases of the junction unmatched. The CDR3 consists of 14 residues. The CDR3 DNA reads TGTGCCAGTCGCTCGGCGGGAGCTGCCGATACGCAGTATTTT. Protein sequence: CASRSAGAADTQYF.

The chain uses TRBV5-1 and TRBJ2-5; the D gene is possibly TRBD2 (6 bases). CDR3 length: 15 residues. CDR1 and CDR2 (germline): SGHRS, YFSETQ. V gave up 0 bases and J gave up 5 bases, with 14 bases separating them. Here the CDR3 reads CASSLGGSGGETQYF. The CDR3 DNA sequence: TGCGCCAGCAGCTTGGGGGGTAGCGGAGGGGAGACCCAGTACTTC.

V gene TRBV7-2 combines with J gene TRBJ2-1; possible D gene TRBD2, 6 bases. V dropped 1 base and J dropped 5 bases, with 9 bases sitting between them. Germline loops: CDR1 SGHTA, CDR2 FQGNSA. CDR3 size: 14 residues. CDR3 loop: CASSLGGGDNEQFF. The CDR3 DNA follows: TGTGCCAGCAGCTTAGGAGGCGGGGACAATGAGCAGTTCTTC.

This rearrangement joins TRBV5-1 to TRBJ2-7; 8 bases are shared with TRBD2. The CDR3 loop spans 17 amino acids. Trimming removed 0 bases from V and 0 bases from J; junction bases left unmatched: 8. Germline V lookup: CDR1 SGHRS, CDR2 YFSETQ. The CDR3 sequence: CASSLGKTSGFSYEQYF. The CDR3, as DNA: TGCGCCAGCAGCTTGGGGAAAACTAGCGGATTCTCCTACGAGCAGTACTTC.

The chain carries TRBV19 and TRBJ1-1; D remains unclear. The CDR3 consists of 13 residues. V lost 3 bases, J lost 2 bases, and 7 bases lay in between. Germline-derived CDR1 and CDR2 are LNHDA and SQIVND (reference sequence). The CDR3 DNA follows: TGTGCCAGTAGTATTAAAAGAAACACTGAAGCTTTCTTT. This translates into CASSIKRNTEAFF. The variable domain in full, completed from reference TRBV19 and TRBJ1-1, reads DGGITQSPKYLFRKEGQNVTLSCEQNLNHDAMYWYRQDPGQGLRLIYYSQIVNDFQKGDIAEGYSVSREKKESFPLTVTSAQKNPTAFYLCASSIKRNTEAFFGQGTRLTVV.

This clone was seen more than once but under ten times. The chain joins TRBV12-5 to TRBJ2-2; no firm D call. Germline CDR1 is LGHNT and CDR2 is FRNRAP. The CDR3 loop spans 14 amino acids. With 1 base removed from V and 1 base from J, the gap between germline ends came to 4 bases. The CDR3 nucleotides are TGTGCTAGTGGTTTGGAGGGGAACACCGGGGAGCTGTTTTTT. Protein sequence: CASGLEGNTGELFF.

This chain joins TRBV6-1 and TRBJ1-5; TRBD1 might be the D (5 bases). Germline CDR1 is MNHNS and CDR2 is SASEGT. Between the trimmed V and J ends, which lost 7 bases and 3 bases, there was a span of 13 bases. CDR3 length: 14 residues. As DNA, the CDR3 is TGTGCCAGCATCCTCGACAGCCCCAATCAGCCCCAGCATTTT. Its translation: CASILDSPNQPQHF.

The V and J genes are TRBV9 and TRBJ1-2, with D tentatively TRBD1 (5 bases). The CDR3 totals 14 residues. Trimming removed 0 bases from V and 1 base from J, with 7 bases in between. Germline V gene sequence: CDR1 SGDLS, CDR2 YYNGEE. The CDR3, as DNA: TGTGCCAGCAGCGTAGGGGGGTTTAACTATGGCTACACCTTC. It translates to CASSVGGFNYGYTF.

This clone came up a few times. J is TRBJ2-2 and V is TRBV5-1, with 8 positions matching TRBD1. The CDR3 has 15 amino acids. CDR1 and CDR2 (germline): SGHRS, YFSETQ. The J segment lost 4 bases and the V segment lost 0 bases, leaving 2 bases of the junction unmatched. The CDR3 sequence: CASSLGQGATGELFF. The CDR3 nucleotides read TGCGCCAGCAGCTTGGGGCAGGGGGCCACCGGGGAGCTGTTTTTT.

This clone was counted a few times. The chain carries TRBV5-4 and TRBJ2-7; 9 bases agree with TRBD1. The CDR3 runs to 14 residues. Losses at the gene ends were 4 bases for V and 2 bases for J; bases not matched to a gene: 4. Germline assignment: CDR1 SGHNT and CDR2 YYREEE (reference sequence). In DNA, the CDR3 is TGTGCCAGCAGCCCCAGGGACAGGGCCTACGAGCAGTACTTC. Its protein product is CASSPRDRAYEQYF.

V usage is TRBV6-5 and J usage is TRBJ2-7; 8 bases agree with TRBD2. CDR1 MNHEY and CDR2 SVGAGI come from the germline V gene. This CDR3 spans 14 amino acids. V dropped 4 bases and J dropped 1; count of bases not matched to a gene: 3. The CDR3 loop reads CASSSRGRSYEQYF. For the CDR3, the DNA is TGTGCCAGCAGTTCGCGCGGGAGGTCCTACGAGCAGTACTTC.

The chain recombines TRBV4-3 with TRBJ1-5, with TRBD1 as a possible D gene (5 bases). The ends were cut back, 1 base at V and 2 bases at J, with 12 bases in the middle. Looked up from germline, CDR1 is LGHNA and CDR2 is YSLEER. There are 16 residues in the CDR3. The CDR3 region has the DNA TGCGCCAGCAGCCAAGTCATGGGACTTGGCAATCAGCCCCAGCATTTT. Protein product: CASSQVMGLGNQPQHF.

In its sample, this clone was seen a few times. The V call is TRBV9, the J call TRBJ2-7; no clear D. Trimming took 0 bases from V and 2 from J, leaving 6 bases between them. Germline V lookup: CDR1 SGDLS, CDR2 YYNGEE. This CDR3 is built from 13 residues. CDR3 sequence: CASSVATTYEQYF. The CDR3 DNA follows: TGTGCCAGCAGCGTAGCAACCACCTACGAGCAGTACTTC.

This clone has only a few counts. The CDR3 reads CASSSGQGEPRYYEQYF. Written as DNA, the CDR3 is TGCGCCAGCAGCTCGGGACAGGGAGAGCCTCGCTATTACGAGCAGTACTTC. The gene calls are TRBV5-1 and TRBJ2-7; 9 nucleotides agree with TRBD1. V lost 3 bases, J lost 4 bases, and 14 bases stayed unmatched. This CDR3 has 17 amino acids. Germline-derived CDR1 and CDR2 are SGHRS and YFSETQ.

This clone came up a few times. This rearrangement joins TRBV27 to TRBJ2-1, with 13 bases fitting TRBD2. Looked up from germline, CDR1 is MNHEY and CDR2 is SMNVEV (reference sequence). V shed 7 bases, J shed 4 bases, and the junction held 13 bases outside the gene matches. This CDR3 region has 18 residues. The CDR3: CASTLLAGGPGRYNEQFF. For the CDR3, the DNA is TGTGCCAGCACCCTACTAGCGGGAGGGCCTGGGAGGTACAATGAGCAGTTCTTC.